This entry is about one T cell receptor (beta chain). Its antigen remains unidentified. Trimming took 5 bases from V and 0 from J; bases not matched to a gene: 17. In germline, CDR1 is MDHEN, CDR2 SYDVKM. The CDR3 length is 20 residues. Generated by immunoSEQ multiplex PCR, the TCRdb table keeps only in-frame clones and is missing some. The table lists fewer than 45,000 clones, around 82% of them singletons. The sample is drawn from a study of CD4 T cells in relation to SARS-CoV-2 and coronaviruses. The V and J genes are TRBV28 and TRBJ2-7, with 12 nucleotides matching TRBD2. The sequenced sample consisted of naive CD4+ T cells from PBMCs, cultured in vitro. Subset denoted: naive CD4+ T cells isolated by negative enrichment. The sequence derives from an adult with COVID-19. The CDR3 loop is CASSPRLAGESFPLSYEQYF. The CDR3 region has the DNA TGTGCCAGCAGTCCACGACTAGCGGGAGAAAGCTTCCCCCTCTCCTACGAGCAGTACTTC.